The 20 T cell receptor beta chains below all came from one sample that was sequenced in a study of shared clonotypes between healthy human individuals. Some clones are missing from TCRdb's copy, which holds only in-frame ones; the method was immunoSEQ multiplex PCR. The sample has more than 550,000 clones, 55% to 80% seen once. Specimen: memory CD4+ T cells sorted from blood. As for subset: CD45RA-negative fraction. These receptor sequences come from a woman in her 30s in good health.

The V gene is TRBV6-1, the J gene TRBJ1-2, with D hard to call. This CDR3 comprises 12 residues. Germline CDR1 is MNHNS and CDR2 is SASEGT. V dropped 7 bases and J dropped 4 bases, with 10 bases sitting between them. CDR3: CASNSRTYGYTF. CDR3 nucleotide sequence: TGTGCCAGCAACTCAAGGACCTATGGCTACACCTTC.

The CDR3 reads CAWRVGGSGYTF. The CDR3, as DNA: TGTGCCTGGAGGGTAGGGGGTTCTGGCTACACCTTC. The chain uses TRBV30 and TRBJ1-2; D perhaps matches TRBD1 (6 bases). The CDR3 has 12 residues. The V gene's germline CDR1 is GTSNPN and CDR2 SVGIG (reference sequence). Trimming took off 3 bases at V and 7 bases at J, with 12 bases between the two ends.

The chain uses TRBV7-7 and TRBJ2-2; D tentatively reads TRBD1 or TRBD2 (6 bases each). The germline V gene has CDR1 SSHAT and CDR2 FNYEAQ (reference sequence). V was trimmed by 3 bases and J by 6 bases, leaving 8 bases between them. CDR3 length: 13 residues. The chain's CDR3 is CASSLGGAGELFF. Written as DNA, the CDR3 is TGTGCCAGCAGCTTGGGGGGCGCCGGGGAGCTGTTTTTT.

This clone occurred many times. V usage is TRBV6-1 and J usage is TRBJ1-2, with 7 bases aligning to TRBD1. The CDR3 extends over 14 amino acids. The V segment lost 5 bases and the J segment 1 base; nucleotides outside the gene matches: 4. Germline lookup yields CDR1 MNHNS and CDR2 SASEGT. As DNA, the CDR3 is TGTGCCAGCAGTCCGACAGGGATTAACTATGGCTACACCTTC. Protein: CASSPTGINYGYTF.

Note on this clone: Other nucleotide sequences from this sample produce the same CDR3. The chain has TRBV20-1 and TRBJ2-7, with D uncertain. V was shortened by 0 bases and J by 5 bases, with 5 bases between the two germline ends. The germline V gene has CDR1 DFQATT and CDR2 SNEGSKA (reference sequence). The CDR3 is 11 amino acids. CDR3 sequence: CSARDSNEQYF. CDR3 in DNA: TGCAGTGCTAGAGATTCGAACGAGCAGTACTTC.

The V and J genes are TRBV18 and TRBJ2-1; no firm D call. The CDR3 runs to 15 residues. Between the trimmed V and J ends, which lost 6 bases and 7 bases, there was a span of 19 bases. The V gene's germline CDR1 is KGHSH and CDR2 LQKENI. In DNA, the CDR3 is TGTGCCAGCTCCCCCTCGACCGGGTACGGGAATGAGCAGTTCTTC. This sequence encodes CASSPSTGYGNEQFF.

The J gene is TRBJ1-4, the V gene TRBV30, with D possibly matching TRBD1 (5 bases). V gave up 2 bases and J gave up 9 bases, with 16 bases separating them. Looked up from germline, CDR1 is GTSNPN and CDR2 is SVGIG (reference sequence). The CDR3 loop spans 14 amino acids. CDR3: CAWSIPSVGQKLFF. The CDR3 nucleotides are TGTGCCTGGAGTATCCCCTCGGTGGGGCAAAAACTGTTTTTT.

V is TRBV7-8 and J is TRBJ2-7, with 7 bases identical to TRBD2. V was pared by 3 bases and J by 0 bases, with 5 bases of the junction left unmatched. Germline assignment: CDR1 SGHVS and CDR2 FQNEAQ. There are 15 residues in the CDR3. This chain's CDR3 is CASSFREALSYEQYF. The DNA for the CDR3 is TGTGCCAGCAGCTTTCGGGAGGCCCTCTCCTACGAGCAGTACTTC.

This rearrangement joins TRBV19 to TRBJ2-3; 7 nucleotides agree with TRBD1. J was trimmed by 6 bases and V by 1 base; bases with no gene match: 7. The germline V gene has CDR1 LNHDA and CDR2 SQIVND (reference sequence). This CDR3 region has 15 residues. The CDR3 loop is CASSIVRDRRDTQYF. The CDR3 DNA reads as TGTGCCAGTAGTATAGTTCGGGACAGACGGGATACGCAGTATTTT.

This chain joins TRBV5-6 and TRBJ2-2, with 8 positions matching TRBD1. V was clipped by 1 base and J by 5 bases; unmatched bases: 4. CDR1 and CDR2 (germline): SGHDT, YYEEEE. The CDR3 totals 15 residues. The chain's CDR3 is CASSLRDRGTGELFF. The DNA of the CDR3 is TGTGCCAGCAGCTTGCGAGACAGGGGTACCGGGGAGCTGTTTTTT. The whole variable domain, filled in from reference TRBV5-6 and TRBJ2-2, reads DAGVTQSPTHLIKTRGQQVTLRCSPKSGHDTVSWYQQALGQGPQFIFQYYEEEERQRGNFPDRFSGHQFPNYSSELNVNALLLGDSALYLCASSLRDRGTGELFFGEGSRLTVL.

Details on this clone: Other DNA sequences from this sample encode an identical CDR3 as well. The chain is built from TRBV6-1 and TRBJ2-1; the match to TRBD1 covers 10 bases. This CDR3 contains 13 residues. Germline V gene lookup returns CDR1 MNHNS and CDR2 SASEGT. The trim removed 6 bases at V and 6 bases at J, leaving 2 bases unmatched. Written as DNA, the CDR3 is TGTGCCAGCAGCGGGACAGGGGTCAATGAGCAGTTCTTC. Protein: CASSGTGVNEQFF.

The CDR3 nucleotides read TGCGCCAGCAGCATGGGCGACGAGTTCAATGAGCAGTTCTTC. Amino acids: CASSMGDEFNEQFF. V and J are TRBV5-1 and TRBJ2-1; no firm D call. The germline V gene encodes CDR1 SGHRS and CDR2 YFSETQ. V dropped 4 bases and J dropped 6 bases, with 14 bases sitting between them. The CDR3 covers 14 residues.

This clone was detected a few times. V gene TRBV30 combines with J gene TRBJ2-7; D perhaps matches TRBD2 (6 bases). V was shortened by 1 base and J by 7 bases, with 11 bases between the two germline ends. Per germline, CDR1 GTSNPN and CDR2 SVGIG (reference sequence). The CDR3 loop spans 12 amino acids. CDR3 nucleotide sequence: TGTGCCTGGAGTGGACAGACTAGGGAGCAGTACTTC. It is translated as CAWSGQTREQYF.

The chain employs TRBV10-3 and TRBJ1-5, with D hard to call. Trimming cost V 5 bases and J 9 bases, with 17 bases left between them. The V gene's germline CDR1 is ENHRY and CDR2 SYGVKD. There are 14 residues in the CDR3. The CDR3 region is CAISLNDGEGPQHF. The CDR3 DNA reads TGTGCCATCAGTCTTAATGACGGGGAAGGGCCCCAGCATTTT.

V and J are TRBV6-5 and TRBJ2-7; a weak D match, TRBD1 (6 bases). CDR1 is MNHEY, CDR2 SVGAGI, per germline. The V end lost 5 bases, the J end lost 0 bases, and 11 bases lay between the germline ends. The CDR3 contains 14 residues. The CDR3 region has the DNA TGTGCCAGCAGTGACCAGGGGATCTCCTACGAGCAGTACTTC. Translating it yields CASSDQGISYEQYF.

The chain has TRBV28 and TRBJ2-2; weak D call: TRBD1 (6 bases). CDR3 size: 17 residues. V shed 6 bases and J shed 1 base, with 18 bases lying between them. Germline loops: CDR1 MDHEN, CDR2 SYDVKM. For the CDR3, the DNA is TGTGCCAGCAGCCCACTGGCCCGGACAGAGAACACCGGGGAGCTGTTTTTT. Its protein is CASSPLARTENTGELFF. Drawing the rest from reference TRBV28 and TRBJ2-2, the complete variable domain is DVKVTQSSRYLVKRTGEKVFLECVQDMDHENMFWYRQDPGLGLRLIYFSYDVKMKEKGDIPEGYSVSREKKERFSLILESASTNQTSMYLCASSPLARTENTGELFFGEGSRLTVL.

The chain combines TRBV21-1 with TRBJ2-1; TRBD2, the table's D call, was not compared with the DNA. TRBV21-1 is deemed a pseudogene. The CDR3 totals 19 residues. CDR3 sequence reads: CASSKRVDSGKSSYNEQFF. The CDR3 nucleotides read TGTGCCAGCAGCAAAAGGGTGGATAGCGGGAAAAGCTCCTACAATGAGCAGTTCTTC.

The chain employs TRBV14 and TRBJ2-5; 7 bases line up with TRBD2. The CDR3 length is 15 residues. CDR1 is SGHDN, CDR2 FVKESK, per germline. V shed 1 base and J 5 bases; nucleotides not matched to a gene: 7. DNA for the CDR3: TGTGCCAGCAGCCAAGTGGCGGGAGTAATGGAGACCCAGTACTTC. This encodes CASSQVAGVMETQYF. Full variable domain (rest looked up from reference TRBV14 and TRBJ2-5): EAGVTQFPSHSVIEKGQTVTLRCDPISGHDNLYWYRRVMGKEIKFLLHFVKESKQDESGMPNNRFLAERTGGTYSTLKVQPAELEDSGVYFCASSQVAGVMETQYFGPGTRLLVL.

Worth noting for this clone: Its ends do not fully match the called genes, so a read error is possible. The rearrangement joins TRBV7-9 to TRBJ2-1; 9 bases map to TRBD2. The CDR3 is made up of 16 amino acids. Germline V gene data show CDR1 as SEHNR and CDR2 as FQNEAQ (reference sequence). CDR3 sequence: CASSLAGRDRNNEQFF. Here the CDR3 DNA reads TGTGCCAGCAGCCTAGCGGGAAGGGACCGAAACAATGAGCAGTTCTTC.

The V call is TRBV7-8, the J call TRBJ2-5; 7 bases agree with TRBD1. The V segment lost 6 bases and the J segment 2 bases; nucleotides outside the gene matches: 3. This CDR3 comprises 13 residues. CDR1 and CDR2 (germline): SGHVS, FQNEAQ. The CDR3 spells CASSPDRQETQYF. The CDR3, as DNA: TGTGCCAGCAGTCCGGACAGGCAAGAGACCCAGTACTTC.